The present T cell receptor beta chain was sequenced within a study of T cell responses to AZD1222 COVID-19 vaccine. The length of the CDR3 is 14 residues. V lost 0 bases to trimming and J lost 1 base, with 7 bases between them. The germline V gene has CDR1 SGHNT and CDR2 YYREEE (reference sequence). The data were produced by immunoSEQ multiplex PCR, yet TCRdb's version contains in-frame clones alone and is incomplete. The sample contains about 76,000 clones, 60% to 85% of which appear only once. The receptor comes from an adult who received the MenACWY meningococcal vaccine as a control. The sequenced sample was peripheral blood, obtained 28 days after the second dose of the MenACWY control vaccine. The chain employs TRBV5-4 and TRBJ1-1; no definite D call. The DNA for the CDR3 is TGTGCCAGCAGCTTGGAACAACCGAACACTGAAGCTTTCTTT. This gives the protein CASSLEQPNTEAFF.